This T cell receptor beta chain was identified during a study of T cell responses to AZD1222 COVID-19 vaccine. Overall study findings and caveats: Only five or six AZD1222 recipients were seropositive at baseline.

With regard to this clone: Its antigen remains unidentified.

Here immunoSEQ multiplex PCR was the method, and the copy in TCRdb shows in-frame clones only, minus some. The sample has roughly 50,000 clones, around 92% seen once. The CDR3 totals 13 residues. Deletions cut 11 bases from V and 4 bases from J, with 14 bases between. The origin of this receptor is an adult in good health. Material: peripheral blood, obtained on day 0 of AZD1222 vaccination. V usage is TRBV12-3 or TRBV12-4 and J usage is TRBJ1-4, with D unclear. The CDR3 sequence: CASSSGLNEKLFF. The CDR3 nucleotides read TGTGCCTCTTCTTCGGGCCTTAATGAAAAACTGTTTTTT.